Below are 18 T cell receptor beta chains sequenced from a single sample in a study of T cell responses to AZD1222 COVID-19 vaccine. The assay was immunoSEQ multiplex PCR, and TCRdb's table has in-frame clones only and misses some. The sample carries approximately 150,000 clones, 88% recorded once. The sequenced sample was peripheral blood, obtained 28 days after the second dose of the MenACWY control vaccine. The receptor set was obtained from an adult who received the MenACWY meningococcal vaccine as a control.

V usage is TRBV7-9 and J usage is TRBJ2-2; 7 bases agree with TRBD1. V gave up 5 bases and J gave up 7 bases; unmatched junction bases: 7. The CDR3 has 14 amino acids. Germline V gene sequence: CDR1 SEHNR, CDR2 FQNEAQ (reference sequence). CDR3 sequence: CASSRQGSGGELFF. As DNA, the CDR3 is TGTGCCAGCAGCAGACAGGGATCTGGCGGGGAGCTGTTTTTT.

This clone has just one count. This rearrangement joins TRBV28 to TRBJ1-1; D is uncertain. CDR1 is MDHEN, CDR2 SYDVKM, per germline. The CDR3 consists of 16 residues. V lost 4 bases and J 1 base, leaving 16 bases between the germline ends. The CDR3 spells CASSSPERKPNTEAFF. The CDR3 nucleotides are TGTGCCAGCAGTTCCCCGGAGAGGAAACCGAACACTGAAGCTTTCTTT.

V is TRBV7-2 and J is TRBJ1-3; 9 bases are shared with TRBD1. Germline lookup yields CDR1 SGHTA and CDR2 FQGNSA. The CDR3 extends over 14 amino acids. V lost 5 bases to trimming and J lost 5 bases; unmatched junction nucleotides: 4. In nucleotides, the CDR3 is TGTGCCAGCAGCCGGGGACAGGGCAGAAACACCATATATTTT. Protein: CASSRGQGRNTIYF.

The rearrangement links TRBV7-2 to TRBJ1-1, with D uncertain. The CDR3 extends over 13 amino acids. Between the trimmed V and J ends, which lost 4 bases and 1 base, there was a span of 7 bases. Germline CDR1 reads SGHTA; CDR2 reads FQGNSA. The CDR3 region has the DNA TGTGCCAGCAGCTGGGCAGGGAACACTGAAGCTTTCTTT. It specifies CASSWAGNTEAFF.

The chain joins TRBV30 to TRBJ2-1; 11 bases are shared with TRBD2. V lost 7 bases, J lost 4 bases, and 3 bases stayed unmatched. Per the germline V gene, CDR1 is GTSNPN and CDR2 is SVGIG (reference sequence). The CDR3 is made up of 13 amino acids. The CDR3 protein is CASGTSGYNEQFF. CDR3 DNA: TGTGCCTCAGGGACTAGCGGATACAATGAGCAGTTCTTC. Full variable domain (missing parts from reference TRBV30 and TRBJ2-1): SQTIHQWPATLVQPVGSPLSLECTVEGTSNPNLYWYRQAAGRGLQLLFYSVGIGQISSEVPQNLSASRPQDRQFILSSKKLLLSDSGFYLCASGTSGYNEQFFGPGTRLTVL.

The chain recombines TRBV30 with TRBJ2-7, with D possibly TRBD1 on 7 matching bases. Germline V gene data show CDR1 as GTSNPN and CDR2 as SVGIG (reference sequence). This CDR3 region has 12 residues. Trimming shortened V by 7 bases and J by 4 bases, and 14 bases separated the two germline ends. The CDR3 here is CAYLTGRYEQYF. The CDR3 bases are TGTGCCTACCTGACAGGGAGGTACGAGCAGTACTTC.

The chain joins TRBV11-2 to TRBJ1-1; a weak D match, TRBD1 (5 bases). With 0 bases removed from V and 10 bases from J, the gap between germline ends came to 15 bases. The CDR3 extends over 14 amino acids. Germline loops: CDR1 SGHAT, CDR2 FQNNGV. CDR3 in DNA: TGTGCCAGCAGCTTAGAAGGGACCGCCGAGAGAGCTTTCTTT. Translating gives CASSLEGTAERAFF.

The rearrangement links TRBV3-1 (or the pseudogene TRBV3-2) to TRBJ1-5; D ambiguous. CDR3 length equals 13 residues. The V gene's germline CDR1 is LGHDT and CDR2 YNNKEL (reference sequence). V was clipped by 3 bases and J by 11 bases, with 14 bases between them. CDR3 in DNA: TGTGCCAGCAGCCAGATTGGGTCCGGGGCCCAGCATTTT. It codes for CASSQIGSGAQHF.

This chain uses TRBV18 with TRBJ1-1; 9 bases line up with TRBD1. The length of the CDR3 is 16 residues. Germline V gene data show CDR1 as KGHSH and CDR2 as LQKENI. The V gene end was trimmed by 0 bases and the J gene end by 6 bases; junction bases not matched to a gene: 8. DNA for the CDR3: TGTGCCAGCTCACCACCGGGACAGGGCTTATGGGCTGAAGCTTTCTTT. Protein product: CASSPPGQGLWAEAFF. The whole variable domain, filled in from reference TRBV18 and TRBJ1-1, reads NAGVMQNPRHLVRRRGQEARLRCSPMKGHSHVYWYRQLPEEGLKFMVYLQKENIIDESGMPKERFSAEFPKEGPSILRIQQVVRGDSAAYFCASSPPGQGLWAEAFFGQGTRLTVV.

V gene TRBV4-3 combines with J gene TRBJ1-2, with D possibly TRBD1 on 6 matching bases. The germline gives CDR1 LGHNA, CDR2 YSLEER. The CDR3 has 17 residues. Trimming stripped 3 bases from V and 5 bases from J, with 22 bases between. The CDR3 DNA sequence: TGCGCCAGCAGCCATGACTTCAGGGGCCCCTCTATTTATGGCTACACCTTC. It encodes CASSHDFRGPSIYGYTF.

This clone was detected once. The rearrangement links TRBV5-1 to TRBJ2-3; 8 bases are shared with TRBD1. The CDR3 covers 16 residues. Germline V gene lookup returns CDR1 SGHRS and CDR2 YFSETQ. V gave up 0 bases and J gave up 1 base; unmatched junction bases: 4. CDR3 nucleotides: TGCGCCAGCAGCTTGGACGCGACAGGGGGCACAGATACGCAGTATTTT. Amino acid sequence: CASSLDATGGTDTQYF.

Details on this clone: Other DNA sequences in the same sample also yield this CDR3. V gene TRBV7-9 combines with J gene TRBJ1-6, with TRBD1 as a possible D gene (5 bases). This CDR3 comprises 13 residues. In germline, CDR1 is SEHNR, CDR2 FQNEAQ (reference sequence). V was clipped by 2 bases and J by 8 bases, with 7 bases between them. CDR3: CASSLQGDSPLHF. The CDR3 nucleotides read TGTGCCAGCAGCTTACAGGGAGATTCACCCCTCCACTTT.

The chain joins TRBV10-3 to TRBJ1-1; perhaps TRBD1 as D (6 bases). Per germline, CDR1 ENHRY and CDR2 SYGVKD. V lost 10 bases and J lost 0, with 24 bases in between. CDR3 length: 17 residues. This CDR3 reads CATLDLQTGWLNTEAFF. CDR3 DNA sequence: TGTGCCACCCTTGACCTTCAAACAGGGTGGTTGAACACTGAAGCTTTCTTT.

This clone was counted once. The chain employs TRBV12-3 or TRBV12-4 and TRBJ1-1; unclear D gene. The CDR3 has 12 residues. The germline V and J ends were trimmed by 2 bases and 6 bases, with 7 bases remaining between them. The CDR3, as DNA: TGTGCCAGCAGTTTAAGGGTAGCTGAAGCTTTCTTT. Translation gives CASSLRVAEAFF.

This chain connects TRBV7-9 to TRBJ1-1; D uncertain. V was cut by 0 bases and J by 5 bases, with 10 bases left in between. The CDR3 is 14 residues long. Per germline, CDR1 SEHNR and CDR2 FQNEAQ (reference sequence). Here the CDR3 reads CASSLAESRTEAFF. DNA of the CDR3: TGTGCCAGCAGCTTAGCAGAGTCTCGAACTGAAGCTTTCTTT.

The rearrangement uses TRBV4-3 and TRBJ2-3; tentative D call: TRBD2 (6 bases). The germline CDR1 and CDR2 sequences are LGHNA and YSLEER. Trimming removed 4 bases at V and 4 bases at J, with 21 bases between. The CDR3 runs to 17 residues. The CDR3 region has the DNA TGCGCCAGCAGCCGGGGCGTTCCGAGGGAGGTTGCAGATACGCAGTATTTT. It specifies CASSRGVPREVADTQYF.

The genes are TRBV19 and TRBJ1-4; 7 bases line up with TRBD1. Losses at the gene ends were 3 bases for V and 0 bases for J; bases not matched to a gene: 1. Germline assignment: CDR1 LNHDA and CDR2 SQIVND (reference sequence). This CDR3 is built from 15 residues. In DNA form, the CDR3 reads TGTGCCAGTAGTATGGGGACAGCAACTAATGAAAAACTGTTTTTT. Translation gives CASSMGTATNEKLFF.

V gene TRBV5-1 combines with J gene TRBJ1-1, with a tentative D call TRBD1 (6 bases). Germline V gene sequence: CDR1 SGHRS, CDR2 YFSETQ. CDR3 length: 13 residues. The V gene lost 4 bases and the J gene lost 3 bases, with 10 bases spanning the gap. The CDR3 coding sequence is TGCGCCAGCAGCGCAGGGGTGGACACTGAAGCTTTCTTT. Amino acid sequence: CASSAGVDTEAFF.